The 10 T cell receptor beta chains listed next were all sequenced from one sample in a study of T cell changes during pregnancy in multiple sclerosis. The assay was immunoSEQ multiplex PCR, and TCRdb's table has in-frame clones only and misses some. This table holds tens of thousands of clones, under 90% found once. The sequences come from CD8+ T cells from peripheral blood mononuclear cells, collected before pregnancy. All receptors derive from a female donor with multiple sclerosis, enrolled in a pregnancy study.

This clone turned up a few times. V usage is TRBV7-3 and J usage is TRBJ1-1; D uncertain. From germline, CDR1 is SGHTA and CDR2 FQGTGA. The length of the CDR3 is 14 residues. Trimming removed 2 bases from V and 1 base from J, with 8 bases in between. The CDR3 protein is CASSLGLGNTEAFF. The CDR3 region has the DNA TGTGCCAGCAGCTTAGGGCTGGGGAACACTGAAGCTTTCTTT.

This chain uses TRBV9 with TRBJ2-1; the D gene is possibly TRBD2 (6 bases). Germline assignment: CDR1 SGDLS and CDR2 YYNGEE. The CDR3 is 13 residues long. CDR3 in amino acids: CAGEENPYNEQFF. In DNA form, the CDR3 reads TGTGCGGGGGAGGAGAACCCCTACAATGAGCAGTTCTTC.

The chain carries TRBV29-1 and TRBJ2-3; TRBD2 is a possible D gene (5 bases). Germline assignment: CDR1 SQVTM and CDR2 ANQGSEA. The CDR3 consists of 20 residues. Trimming shortened V by 5 bases and J by 4 bases, and 34 bases separated the two germline ends. The CDR3 region has the DNA TGCAGCGTTCTGGGAGAAGACACCACCCGAGTTGGAGTCCCCCCAGATACGCAGTATTTT. It is translated as CSVLGEDTTRVGVPPDTQYF.

The V call is TRBV5-1, the J call TRBJ2-7, with TRBD1 identical over 9 bases. CDR1 and CDR2 from the germline V gene are SGHRS and YFSETQ. The CDR3 is made up of 15 amino acids. Unmatched junction bases numbered 6, after V lost 5 bases and J lost 0 bases. In nucleotides, the CDR3 is TGCGCCAGCAGGCCCGGGACAGGGTTCTCCTACGAGCAGTACTTC. Protein product: CASRPGTGFSYEQYF.

This chain links TRBV6-1 with TRBJ2-5, with D tentatively TRBD2 (5 bases). CDR1 is MNHNS, CDR2 SASEGT, per germline. This CDR3 is 14 amino acids long. V lost 1 base, J lost 3 bases, and 9 bases lay in between. The CDR3 spells CASSEGAAEETQYF. CDR3 bases: TGTGCCAGCAGTGAAGGGGCAGCGGAAGAGACCCAGTACTTC.

The rearrangement joins TRBV19 to TRBJ2-7, with D unresolved. The germline V gene encodes CDR1 LNHDA and CDR2 SQIVND (reference sequence). Trimming cost V 3 bases and J 3 bases, with 9 bases left between them. The CDR3 is 13 residues long. CDR3 loop: CASSISPFYEQYF. DNA of the CDR3: TGTGCCAGTAGTATCTCTCCGTTCTACGAGCAGTACTTC.

This clone was seen just once. This chain connects TRBV6-1 to TRBJ2-7; weak D call: TRBD2 (6 bases). V was clipped by 1 base and J by 7 bases, with 17 bases between them. The CDR3 runs to 15 residues. CDR1 is MNHNS, CDR2 SASEGT, per germline. The CDR3 coding sequence is TGTGCCAGCAGTGAAGGCGGCGGGACTGGACGGGAGCAGTACTTC. This encodes CASSEGGGTGREQYF.

This sequence joins TRBV5-4 and TRBJ2-7; TRBD1 matches at 9 bases. This CDR3 is built from 14 residues. V dropped 4 bases and J dropped 5; count of bases not matched to a gene: 7. Germline CDR1 SGHNT, CDR2 YYREEE (reference sequence). The CDR3 nucleotides read TGTGCCAGCAGCCCGGGACAGGGAATGGACGAGCAGTACTTC. Protein sequence: CASSPGQGMDEQYF.

V is TRBV4-1 and J is TRBJ2-7; D is possibly TRBD1 (5 bases). From germline, CDR1 is MGHRA and CDR2 YSYEKL. V was trimmed by 1 base and J by 6 bases, leaving 19 bases between them. The CDR3 has 16 residues. The CDR3: CASSQVWGRALGEQYF. CDR3 sequence (DNA): TGCGCCAGCAGCCAAGTATGGGGCAGGGCGCTAGGCGAGCAGTACTTC.

This clone has a single count. This sequence joins TRBV7-2 and TRBJ2-5, with D maybe TRBD1 (6 bases). This CDR3 has 14 residues. Deletions cut 0 bases from V and 5 bases from J, with 10 bases between. Germline CDR1 and CDR2: SGHTA and FQGNSA. CDR3 amino acids: CASSLAGGAETQYF. CDR3 bases: TGTGCCAGCAGCTTAGCAGGGGGTGCGGAGACCCAGTACTTC.